One and the same sample provided the 24 T cell receptor beta chains below, sequenced in a study of CD8 T cells in Susac syndrome. Reverse transcription of about 0.5 to 1 ug RNA was performed with random hexamers. TCRdb independently ran MiXCR on the immunoSEQ multiplex PCR reads; one entry per CDR3 protein. The sample has 200,000 to 300,000 distinct CDR3 sequences; approximately 92% are singletons. The sequencing input was CD4+ T cells from PBMCs. The source of these receptors is a human donor with multiple sclerosis.

The chain joins TRBV3-1 to TRBJ1-4, with D unresolved. Germline assignment: CDR1 LGHDT and CDR2 YNNKEL (reference sequence). Trimming stripped 4 bases from V and 8 bases from J, with 14 bases between. The CDR3 runs 14 residues. The DNA for the CDR3 is TGTGCCAGCAGCCGAAGACGGGGAAGCGAAAAACTGTTTTTT. Amino acids: CASSRRRGSEKLFF.

This chain uses TRBV12-3 or TRBV12-4 with TRBJ1-5, with D uncertain. The V end was cut by 3 bases, the J end by 2 bases, with 11 bases between. The CDR3 is made up of 15 amino acids. This chain's CDR3 is CASSFWGAGNQPQHF. The DNA of the CDR3 is TGTGCCAGCAGTTTTTGGGGTGCGGGCAATCAGCCCCAGCATTTT.

The CDR3 region is CASSIAGTARGYTF. CDR3 sequence (DNA): TGTGCCAGTAGTATAGCCGGGACGGCCAGGGGCTACACCTTC. This chain links TRBV19 with TRBJ1-2, with D tentatively TRBD1 (5 bases). The CDR3 consists of 14 residues. Germline V gives CDR1 LNHDA, CDR2 SQIVND (reference sequence). V was pared by 1 base and J by 8 bases, with 14 bases between.

The V and J genes are TRBV19 and TRBJ2-2, with D hard to call. The CDR3 has 13 residues. V lost 8 bases to trimming and J lost 1 base, with 8 bases between them. Germline CDR1 LNHDA, CDR2 SQIVND (reference sequence). The CDR3 DNA reads as TGTGCCAGTTTTCGGCGGAACACCGGGGAGCTGTTTTTT. Translation: CASFRRNTGELFF.

The chain is built from TRBV6-5 and TRBJ1-1; TRBD1 is a possible D gene (5 bases). Trimming shortened V by 6 bases and J by 2 bases, and 13 bases separated the two germline ends. Germline V CDR1 and CDR2: MNHEY, SVGAGI. This CDR3 spans 14 amino acids. Here the CDR3 reads CASSVTGRNTEAFF. The CDR3 coding sequence is TGTGCCAGCAGCGTAACAGGAAGAAACACTGAAGCTTTCTTT.

In this sample, this clonotype turned up once. This chain connects TRBV4-1 to TRBJ2-3, with 7 positions matching TRBD2. In germline, CDR1 is MGHRA, CDR2 YSYEKL. The CDR3 contains 16 residues. The V and J ends lost 4 bases and 11 bases, in that order; junction bases with no gene match: 18. The CDR3 nucleotides are TGCGCCAGCAGCCGTGGGGGGAGCGGGGTCGGGGCCGGGCAGTATTTT. This codes for CASSRGGSGVGAGQYF.

This sequence joins TRBV29-1 and TRBJ2-5, with a weak D call TRBD2 (7 bases). This CDR3 is built from 14 residues. Germline CDR1 is SQVTM and CDR2 is ANQGSEA. Deletions cut 6 bases from V and 5 bases from J, with 19 bases between. The CDR3 DNA reads as TGCAGCGTCAAAAAGGGGGGGCTCGGGGAGACCCAGTACTTC. It yields the protein CSVKKGGLGETQYF.

The CDR3 here is CASLEETGYDGYTF. The CDR3 nucleotides are TGTGCCAGTCTTGAGGAGACAGGGTATGATGGCTACACCTTC. The chain carries TRBV19 and TRBJ1-2, with 7 bases fitting TRBD1. The CDR3 has 14 amino acids. Germline V gene sequence: CDR1 LNHDA, CDR2 SQIVND (reference sequence). V lost 8 bases and J lost 6; bases outside the gene matches: 12.

The chain uses TRBV3-1 and TRBJ1-2; TRBD1 aligns across 10 bases. The germline V gene encodes CDR1 LGHDT and CDR2 YNNKEL (reference sequence). The CDR3 loop spans 15 amino acids. The ends lost 4 bases at V and 5 bases at J; junction bases unmatched: 7. The CDR3 spells CASSPRDRGSYGYTF. Written as DNA, the CDR3 is TGTGCCAGCAGCCCCCGGGACAGGGGATCTTATGGCTACACCTTC.

V gene TRBV15 combines with J gene TRBJ2-3, with 9 bases that match TRBD1. CDR1 is LNHNV and CDR2 is YYDKDF in the germline V gene (reference sequence). Germline trimming cut 3 bases from V and 3 bases from J; bases unmatched to any gene: 4. There are 15 residues in the CDR3. Written as DNA, the CDR3 is TGTGCCACCAGCAGGTGGACAGGGGTGACAGATACGCAGTATTTT. Translating gives CATSRWTGVTDTQYF.

The sample holds a few counts of this clonotype. The chain couples TRBV2 to TRBJ1-5, with a tentative D call TRBD1 (5 bases). This CDR3 region has 13 residues. V shed 6 bases and J shed 0 bases, with 6 bases lying between them. The germline gives CDR1 SNHLY, CDR2 FYNNEI. Here the CDR3 reads CASRTDSNQPQHF. CDR3 nucleotides: TGTGCCAGCAGGACAGATAGCAATCAGCCCCAGCATTTT.

The chain recombines TRBV28 with TRBJ1-5, with D possibly TRBD1 on 6 matching bases. V was shortened by 0 bases and J by 4 bases, with 16 bases between the two germline ends. This CDR3 contains 17 residues. Germline V gene data show CDR1 as MDHEN and CDR2 as SYDVKM. CDR3 coding DNA: TGTGCCAGCAGTTTATGGCGGGGGCAGGGTGGTAATCAGCCCCAGCATTTT. Translating it yields CASSLWRGQGGNQPQHF.

CDR3 residues: CASTTDLPPETQYF. CDR3 nucleotide sequence: TGTGCCAGCACGACGGACCTTCCCCCAGAGACCCAGTACTTC. The chain recombines TRBV3-1 with TRBJ2-5; D remains unclear. The V gene lost 7 bases and the J gene lost 4 bases, with 16 bases spanning the gap. Looked up from germline, CDR1 is LGHDT and CDR2 is YNNKEL (reference sequence). The CDR3 has 14 amino acids.

V and J are TRBV24-1 and TRBJ1-1; no firm D call. The CDR3 is 14 amino acids. V lost 3 bases and J 4 bases, leaving 11 bases between the germline ends. CDR1 is KGHDR, CDR2 SFDVKD, per germline. CDR3 in amino acids: CATSDARAPTEAFF. Here the CDR3 DNA reads TGTGCCACCAGTGATGCTAGGGCCCCCACTGAAGCTTTCTTT.

The chain employs TRBV7-9 and TRBJ2-7; 7 positions match TRBD1. The CDR3 consists of 14 residues. The junction had 9 bases not matched to a gene; V was cut back by 4 bases and J by 6 bases. Per the germline V gene, CDR1 is SEHNR and CDR2 is FQNEAQ (reference sequence). CDR3 sequence (DNA): TGTGCCAGCAGCTCGGGACAGCCGCAGGGCGAGCAGTACTTC. Translated: CASSSGQPQGEQYF.

The V and J genes are TRBV10-3 and TRBJ2-1, with TRBD1 matching 9 bases. Germline V gene data show CDR1 as ENHRY and CDR2 as SYGVKD. After removal of 3 bases from V and 6 bases from J, the junction contained 12 bases not matched to a gene. This CDR3 is built from 17 residues. This CDR3 is CAISDPTTGGLVNEQFF. The CDR3 DNA sequence: TGTGCCATCAGTGACCCCACGACAGGGGGTCTGGTCAATGAGCAGTTCTTC.

The rearrangement uses TRBV12-3 or TRBV12-4 and TRBJ2-3, with TRBD2 as a possible D gene (7 bases). V was pared by 7 bases and J by 4 bases, with 12 bases between. This CDR3 has 13 amino acids. Here the CDR3 DNA reads TGTGCCAGCACTTCGGGGGGCGCAGATACGCAGTATTTT. Its translation: CASTSGGADTQYF.

The rearrangement uses TRBV5-1 and TRBJ2-7; D remains ambiguous. V was trimmed by 3 bases and J by 6 bases, leaving 13 bases between them. CDR1 SGHRS and CDR2 YFSETQ come from the germline V gene. The CDR3 extends over 13 amino acids. CDR3: CASSSGLGGEQYF. The DNA for the CDR3 is TGCGCCAGCAGCTCGGGCTTGGGTGGCGAGCAGTACTTC.

V and J are TRBV7-3 and TRBJ1-1, with D possibly matching TRBD1 (5 bases). Between the trimmed V and J ends, which lost 4 bases and 3 bases, there was a span of 9 bases. Germline V lookup: CDR1 SGHTA, CDR2 FQGTGA. This CDR3 is built from 13 residues. CDR3 sequence: CASSSGRDTEAFF. CDR3 in DNA: TGTGCCAGCAGCTCAGGGCGGGACACTGAAGCTTTCTTT. The complete variable domain, with remaining parts taken from reference TRBV7-3 and TRBJ1-1, reads GAGVSQTPSNKVTEKGKYVELRCDPISGHTALYWYRQSLGQGPEFLIYFQGTGAADDSGLPNDRFFAVRPEGSVSTLKIQRTERGDSAVYLCASSSGRDTEAFFGQGTRLTVV.

This clonotype was seen a few times. The rearrangement uses TRBV28 and TRBJ1-2; 9 bases align to TRBD1. Germline V gene sequence: CDR1 MDHEN, CDR2 SYDVKM. V shed 2 bases and J 8 bases; nucleotides not matched to a gene: 3. CDR3 length equals 13 residues. CDR3 amino acids: CASSLGTGYGYTF. CDR3 coding DNA: TGTGCCAGCAGTTTAGGGACAGGGTACGGCTACACCTTC.

Worth noting for this clonotype: Sequence at one end of the junction differs from germline and may be a read error. The rearrangement links TRBV29-1 to TRBJ2-7; no firm D call. CDR3 length equals 13 residues. The germline CDR1 and CDR2 sequences are SQVTM and ANQGSEA. The CDR3 sequence: CSVSIPEEYAQYF. The CDR3 DNA follows: TGCAGCGTCTCCATACCGGAAGAGTACGCGCAGTACTTC.

V is TRBV28 and J is TRBJ1-4; no clear D. This CDR3 contains 16 residues. The germline V gene encodes CDR1 MDHEN and CDR2 SYDVKM. V lost 0 bases, J lost 0 bases, and 8 bases lay in between. This CDR3 reads CASSLWRIATNEKLFF. The CDR3 bases are TGTGCCAGCAGTTTATGGCGGATTGCAACTAATGAAAAACTGTTTTTT. Together with reference TRBV28 and TRBJ1-4, the CDR3 gives the full variable domain: DVKVTQSSRYLVKRTGEKVFLECVQDMDHENMFWYRQDPGLGLRLIYFSYDVKMKEKGDIPEGYSVSREKKERFSLILESASTNQTSMYLCASSLWRIATNEKLFFGSGTQLSVL.

The chain employs TRBV9 and TRBJ2-1; no firm D call. Germline CDR1 SGDLS, CDR2 YYNGEE. V was cut by 0 bases and J by 6 bases, with 7 bases left in between. The CDR3 length is 13 residues. The CDR3 DNA is TGTGCCAGCAGCGTAGGTCAAATCAATGAGCAGTTCTTC. Amino acids: CASSVGQINEQFF.

The CDR3 nucleotides are TGTGCCAGTAGTAGGGGCGGGGAGCTGTTTTTT. Its translation: CASSRGGELFF. This rearrangement joins TRBV19 to TRBJ2-2; no reliable D call. The CDR3 extends over 11 amino acids. Germline CDR1 LNHDA, CDR2 SQIVND (reference sequence). V lost 4 bases to trimming and J lost 7 bases, with 4 bases between them.